This T cell receptor (beta chain) derives from a study of T cell responses to AZD1222 COVID-19 vaccine. The assay was immunoSEQ multiplex PCR, and TCRdb's table has in-frame clones only and misses some. Among some 170,000 clones listed, approximately 92% were seen once. The receptor comes from an adult in good health. Here the sequenced sample was peripheral blood, taken on day 0 of AZD1222 vaccination.

This CDR3 is CASSPKEDTQYF. CDR3 nucleotides: TGTGCCAGCTCACCCAAGGAAGATACGCAGTATTTT. This sequence joins TRBV18 and TRBJ2-3; no reliable D call. From germline, CDR1 is KGHSH and CDR2 LQKENI. Trimming took off 3 bases at V and 5 bases at J, with 6 bases between the two ends. This CDR3 has 12 amino acids.